This T cell receptor beta chain was captured by sequencing in a study of blood T cell repertoires in COVID-19. Using immunoSEQ multiplex PCR, the repertoire was profiled, and TCRdb retains in-frame clones only, with some absent. This table has roughly 160,000 clones, 80% to 85% appearing once. V lost 3 bases to trimming and J lost 2 bases; unmatched junction nucleotides: 3. The germline gives CDR1 SGHVS, CDR2 FNYEAQ. The CDR3 length is 14 residues. Participant ages covered about 18 to 89 years across approximately 25 US areas. The sequence derives from a woman aged 55-75 years who had recovered from COVID-19. The material sequenced was PBMCs or T cells enriched from blood (not recorded which). The chain employs TRBV7-6 and TRBJ2-5; 7 bases are a match to TRBD2. The CDR3 bases are TGTGCCAGCAGCTTTGCAGCGGGGCAAGAGACCCAGTACTTC. Encoded protein: CASSFAAGQETQYF.